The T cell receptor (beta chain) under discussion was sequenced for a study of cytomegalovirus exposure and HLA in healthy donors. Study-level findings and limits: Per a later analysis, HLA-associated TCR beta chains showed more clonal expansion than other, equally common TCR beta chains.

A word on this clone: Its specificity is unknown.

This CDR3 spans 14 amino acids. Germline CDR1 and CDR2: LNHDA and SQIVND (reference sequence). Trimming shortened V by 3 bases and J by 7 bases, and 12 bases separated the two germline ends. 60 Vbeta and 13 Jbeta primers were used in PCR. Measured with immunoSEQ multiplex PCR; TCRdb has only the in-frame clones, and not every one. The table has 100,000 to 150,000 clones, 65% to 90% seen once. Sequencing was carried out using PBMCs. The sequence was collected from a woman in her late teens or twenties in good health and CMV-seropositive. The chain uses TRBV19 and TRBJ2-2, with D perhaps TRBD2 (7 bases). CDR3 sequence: CASSIGGRDGELFF. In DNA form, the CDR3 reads TGTGCCAGTAGTATCGGGGGGCGCGACGGGGAGCTGTTTTTT.